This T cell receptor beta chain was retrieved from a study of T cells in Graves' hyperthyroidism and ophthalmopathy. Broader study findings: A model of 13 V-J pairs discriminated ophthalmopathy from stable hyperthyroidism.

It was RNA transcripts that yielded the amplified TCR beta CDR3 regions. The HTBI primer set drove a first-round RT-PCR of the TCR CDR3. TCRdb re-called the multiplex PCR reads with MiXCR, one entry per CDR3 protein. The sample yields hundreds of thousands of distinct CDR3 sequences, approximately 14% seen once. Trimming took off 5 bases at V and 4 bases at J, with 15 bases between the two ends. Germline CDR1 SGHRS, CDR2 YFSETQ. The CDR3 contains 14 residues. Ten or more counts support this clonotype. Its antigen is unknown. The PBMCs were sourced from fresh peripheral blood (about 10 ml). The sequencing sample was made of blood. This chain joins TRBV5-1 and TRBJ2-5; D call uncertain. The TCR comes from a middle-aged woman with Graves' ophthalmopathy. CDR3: CASSRGIDLETQYF. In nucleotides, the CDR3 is TGCGCCAGCAGTAGAGGCATCGACCTAGAGACCCAGTACTTC. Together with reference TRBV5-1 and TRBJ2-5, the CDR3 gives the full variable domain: KAGVTQTPRYLIKTRGQQVTLSCSPISGHRSVSWYQQTPGQGLQFLFEYFSETQRNKGNFPGRFSGRQFSNSRSEMNVSTLELGDSALYLCASSRGIDLETQYFGPGTRLLVL.